This TCR beta chain is drawn from a study of PD-1 blockade in mismatch repair-deficient tumors. Study outcomes and limitations: Tumor-resident clones, often absent from pretreatment blood, expanded after pembrolizumab and then contracted.

This CDR3 comprises 14 residues. The ends were cut back, 1 base at V and 1 base at J, with 7 bases in the middle. Germline CDR1 SGHDN, CDR2 FVKESK. This clone has just one count. The antigen remains unidentified. Profiled with immunoSEQ multiplex PCR; TCRdb holds only in-frame clones, not every one. Of roughly 80,000 clones in the sample, roughly 80% were seen once. The chain employs TRBV14 and TRBJ1-1; D may be TRBD1 (5 bases). Here the sequenced sample was peripheral blood, taken 12 weeks after starting pembrolizumab. The sequence derives from an adult with mismatch repair-deficient cancer. The chain's CDR3 is CASSQGTRNTEAFF. The CDR3 DNA follows: TGTGCCAGCAGCCAAGGGACAAGGAACACTGAAGCTTTCTTT.